The 27 T cell receptor beta chains listed next were all sequenced from one sample in a study of spatial heterogeneity in lung cancer. The time point denotes: blood at routine non-recurrence follow-up after resection. TCRdb re-derived calls from the 5' RACE reads in MiXCR, one entry per CDR3 protein. Here the sample spans about 70,000 distinct CDR3 sequences, roughly 9% being singletons. Here the sequenced sample was PBMCs, taken at follow-up. All receptors come from a female donor with early-stage non-small cell lung cancer.

This clonotype was observed a few times. The rearrangement joins TRBV5-1 to TRBJ2-2; maybe TRBD1 (6 bases). Germline CDR1 and CDR2: SGHRS and YFSETQ. This CDR3 spans 15 amino acids. V was clipped by 4 bases and J by 4 bases, with 14 bases between them. CDR3 bases: TGCGCCAGCAGCAACGGGACAACTAGCACCGGGGAGCTGTTTTTT. Translated, it gives CASSNGTTSTGELFF.

This sequence joins TRBV10-3 and TRBJ1-2; possible D gene TRBD1, 6 bases. CDR1 and CDR2 from the germline V gene are ENHRY and SYGVKD. Trimming pared 0 bases from V and 4 bases from J, leaving 9 bases between. The CDR3 loop spans 14 amino acids. The CDR3 here is CAISESTGSYGYTF. The CDR3 DNA reads TGTGCCATCAGTGAGTCGACAGGTTCCTATGGCTACACCTTC.

Details on this clonotype: Given a much more abundant clone one base away, this may be a read error. The V and J genes are TRBV7-9 and TRBJ1-6, with D possibly TRBD1 on 5 matching bases. The CDR3 runs 13 residues. V shed 5 bases and J shed 10 bases, with 12 bases lying between them. CDR1 is SEHNR, CDR2 FQNEAQ, per germline (reference sequence). The CDR3: CASSPFDSSPLHF. CDR3 nucleotides: TGTGCCAGCAGCCCCTTCGACAGCTCACCCCTCCACTTT.

This clonotype has at least ten counts. The chain couples TRBV7-9 to TRBJ2-3; D is ambiguous. Germline values: CDR1 SEHNR, CDR2 FQNEAQ (reference sequence). This CDR3 comprises 11 residues. Trimming cost V 4 bases and J 4 bases, with 3 bases left between them. The CDR3 DNA sequence: TGTGCCAGCAGCTGGGCAGATACGCAGTATTTT. It translates to CASSWADTQYF. Based on the CDR3 plus reference TRBV7-9 and TRBJ2-3, the full variable domain is DTGVSQNPRHKITKRGQNVTFRCDPISEHNRLYWYRQTLGQGPEFLTYFQNEAQLEKSRLLSDRFSAERPKGSFSTLEIQRTEQGDSAMYLCASSWADTQYFGPGTRLTVL.

This clonotype was detected ten times or more. The gene calls are TRBV28 and TRBJ2-2; TRBD2 agrees at 9 bases. J was trimmed by 4 bases and V by 3 bases; bases with no gene match: 9. Germline V gene lookup returns CDR1 MDHEN and CDR2 SYDVKM. The CDR3 has 17 residues. CDR3 amino acids: CASSFSSSGMGTGELFF. The CDR3 DNA follows: TGTGCCAGCAGTTTTTCCTCTAGCGGGATGGGCACCGGGGAGCTGTTTTTT.

The genes are TRBV7-8 and TRBJ2-7; 7 bases fit TRBD1. V trimming: 3 bases; J trimming: 7 bases; junction bases outside the gene matches: 9. The CDR3 runs to 14 residues. CDR1 and CDR2 from the germline V gene are SGHVS and FQNEAQ. CDR3 sequence (DNA): TGTGCCAGCAGCTTCCGGACAGGCGGAGGAGAGCAGTACTTC. Translation: CASSFRTGGGEQYF.

This clonotype was recorded at least ten times. The J gene is TRBJ1-1, the V gene TRBV12-3 or TRBV12-4, with 8 bases aligning to TRBD1. The length of the CDR3 is 13 residues. Unmatched junction bases numbered 6, after V lost 7 bases and J lost 5 bases. The CDR3, as DNA: TGTGCCAGCAACCAGGGGGCGCGGACTGAAGCTTTCTTT. Residues: CASNQGARTEAFF.

This clonotype was seen many times. V gene TRBV15 combines with J gene TRBJ2-2; D gene unclear. This CDR3 has 15 amino acids. Germline assignment: CDR1 LNHNV and CDR2 YYDKDF (reference sequence). With 5 bases removed from V and 3 bases from J, the gap between germline ends came to 13 bases. CDR3 bases: TGTGCCACCAGCTCCTTGCCAGGCTACACCGGGGAGCTGTTTTTT. Translating gives CATSSLPGYTGELFF. Full variable domain (rest looked up from reference TRBV15 and TRBJ2-2): DAMVIQNPRYQVTQFGKPVTLSCSQTLNHNVMYWYQQKSSQAPKLLFHYYDKDFNNEADTPDNFQSRRPNTSFCFLDIRSPGLGDTAMYLCATSSLPGYTGELFFGEGSRLTVL.

The rearrangement links TRBV18 to TRBJ2-7; D may correspond to TRBD1 or TRBD2 (5 bases each). The CDR3 is made up of 14 amino acids. The V end lost 2 bases, the J end lost 5 bases, and 13 bases lay between the germline ends. Germline V gene data show CDR1 as KGHSH and CDR2 as LQKENI. The CDR3 sequence: CASSPTRDGHEQYF. CDR3 DNA: TGTGCCAGCTCACCAACCCGGGACGGCCACGAGCAGTACTTC.

The chain couples TRBV10-3 to TRBJ2-1; no definite D call. The CDR3 extends over 11 amino acids. V lost 3 bases and J lost 10, with 7 bases in between. Germline CDR1 and CDR2: ENHRY and SYGVKD. CDR3 sequence (DNA): TGTGCCATCAGTGAATTTGAGGAGCAGTTCTTC. As protein: CAISEFEEQFF.

The chain has TRBV7-2 and TRBJ2-1, with TRBD1 matching 10 bases. The CDR3 is 14 residues long. The V and J ends lost 1 base and 8 bases, in that order; junction bases with no gene match: 2. The germline V gene has CDR1 SGHTA and CDR2 FQGNSA. In DNA, the CDR3 is TGTGCCAGCAGCTTAGGGACAGGGGGGTATGAGCAGTTCTTC. This codes for CASSLGTGGYEQFF.

A remark on this clonotype: This may be a read error: a much more frequent sequence differs by one nucleotide. The V gene is TRBV5-1, the J gene TRBJ2-1; D not certain. The CDR3 is 11 residues long. In germline, CDR1 is SGHRS, CDR2 YFSETQ. The CDR3 loop is CASSLESEQLF. In nucleotides, the CDR3 is TGCGCCAGCAGCTTGGAGAGTGAGCAGCTCTTC.

The V call is TRBV18, the J call TRBJ1-2, with unresolved D. Between the trimmed V and J ends, which lost 0 bases and 13 bases, there was a span of 3 bases. The CDR3 runs 9 residues. CDR1 KGHSH and CDR2 LQKENI come from the germline V gene. CDR3 protein: CASSPPPTF. The CDR3 region has the DNA TGTGCCAGCTCACCACCGCCCACCTTC.

This clonotype was seen only a few times. The V gene is TRBV10-3, the J gene TRBJ1-5; 7 bases line up with TRBD1. The CDR3 extends over 13 amino acids. Unmatched junction bases numbered 5, after V lost 7 bases and J lost 5 bases. CDR1 is ENHRY, CDR2 SYGVKD, per germline. This CDR3 is CAITQGVYQPQHF. The CDR3 region has the DNA TGTGCCATCACCCAGGGGGTTTATCAGCCCCAGCATTTT.

The J gene is TRBJ2-1, the V gene TRBV14, with 8 nucleotides matching TRBD2. The ends lost 3 bases at V and 5 bases at J; junction bases unmatched: 3. The CDR3 is 14 amino acids. Germline V gene lookup returns CDR1 SGHDN and CDR2 FVKESK. The CDR3 DNA follows: TGTGCCAGCAGCCACGCGGGAGGAAACAATGAGCAGTTCTTC. Encoded protein: CASSHAGGNNEQFF.

The table lists this clonotype with many counts. The V and J genes are TRBV18 and TRBJ2-7; TRBD2 is a possible D gene (6 bases). This CDR3 is 16 amino acids long. Trimming took off 0 bases at V and 3 bases at J, with 15 bases between the two ends. Germline loops: CDR1 KGHSH, CDR2 LQKENI. The CDR3 DNA reads as TGTGCCAGCTCACCACCGTTGTCTAGCGTTGACTACGAGCAGTACTTC. Translated: CASSPPLSSVDYEQYF.

This chain links TRBV5-1 with TRBJ2-7; D is unresolved. This CDR3 is built from 14 residues. The germline CDR1 and CDR2 sequences are SGHRS and YFSETQ. Trimming cost V 4 bases and J 0 bases, with 11 bases left between them. Here the CDR3 DNA reads TGCGCCAGCAGCACTGACACTTTCTCCTACGAGCAGTACTTC. Protein: CASSTDTFSYEQYF.

This clonotype was observed at least ten times. V gene TRBV10-1 combines with J gene TRBJ1-1; no clear D. V was cut by 6 bases and J by 1 base, with 15 bases left in between. Per germline, CDR1 WNHNN and CDR2 SYGVQD (reference sequence). CDR3 length equals 15 residues. The CDR3 sequence: CASSKSPGKNTEAFF. The CDR3 DNA sequence: TGCGCCAGCAGCAAGTCCCCTGGGAAGAACACTGAAGCTTTCTTT.

The chain has TRBV20-1 and TRBJ1-5; D gene unclear. Germline lookup yields CDR1 DFQATT and CDR2 SNEGSKA (reference sequence). Trimming left V 4 bases short and J 7 bases short, with 8 bases between. This CDR3 comprises 11 residues. CDR3 nucleotides: TGCAGTGCTAAGTCGGGACAGCCCCAGCATTTT. Its translation is CSAKSGQPQHF.

V and J are TRBV6-1 and TRBJ1-2, with D possibly being TRBD1 (5 bases). V was trimmed by 6 bases and J by 3 bases, leaving 8 bases between them. The CDR3 has 12 residues. CDR1 is MNHNS, CDR2 SASEGT, per germline. The CDR3 sequence: CASSQGYYGYTF. The DNA of the CDR3 is TGTGCCAGCAGCCAGGGCTACTATGGCTACACCTTC.

This clonotype was recorded many times. This chain uses TRBV6-2 or TRBV6-3 with TRBJ1-5; weak D call: TRBD1 (6 bases). V was trimmed by 6 bases and J by 7 bases, leaving 16 bases between them. The length of the CDR3 is 14 residues. In germline, CDR1 is MNHEY, CDR2 SVGEGT. The CDR3 DNA follows: TGTGCCAGCAGAGAGAGGGGGTCCGACCAGCCCCAGCATTTT. It encodes CASRERGSDQPQHF.

This clonotype has a count of ten or more. The chain is built from TRBV29-1 and TRBJ1-2; D is undetermined. Germline V gene lookup returns CDR1 SQVTM and CDR2 ANQGSEA. The CDR3 covers 13 residues. Trimming took 2 bases from V and 2 from J, leaving 9 bases between them. This CDR3 reads CSVEHPLNYGYTF. The DNA of the CDR3 is TGCAGCGTTGAACACCCTCTGAACTATGGCTACACCTTC.

This clonotype was seen repeatedly, ten times or more. This rearrangement joins TRBV2 to TRBJ2-2; tentative D call: TRBD2 (5 bases). Germline CDR1 is SNHLY and CDR2 is FYNNEI. The V and J ends lost 6 bases and 0 bases respectively, with 8 bases between them. This CDR3 spans 14 amino acids. The DNA for the CDR3 is TGTGCCAGCAGAGCGGAGTCGAACACCGGGGAGCTGTTTTTT. Protein sequence: CASRAESNTGELFF.

This clonotype was detected a few times. This sequence joins TRBV12-3 or TRBV12-4 and TRBJ2-1, with unresolved D. Trimming cost V 2 bases and J 16 bases, with 12 bases left between them. The CDR3 consists of 11 residues. The CDR3 sequence is CASSLSGLHFF. CDR3 coding DNA: TGTGCCAGCAGTTTAAGTGGTCTCCATTTCTTC.

The chain recombines TRBV4-1 with TRBJ1-3, with a weak D call TRBD1 (5 bases). CDR1 is MGHRA and CDR2 is YSYEKL in the germline V gene. Trimming pared 5 bases from V and 0 bases from J, leaving 20 bases between. The CDR3 totals 18 residues. CDR3 sequence reads: CASSSTLLGLSSGNTIYF. The DNA of the CDR3 is TGCGCCAGCAGCTCGACGCTCTTGGGACTTTCCTCTGGAAACACCATATATTTT.

This clonotype came up many times. This chain links TRBV18 with TRBJ1-1; 8 positions match TRBD1. V trimming: 3 bases; J trimming: 3 bases; junction bases outside the gene matches: 6. Per germline, CDR1 KGHSH and CDR2 LQKENI. CDR3 size: 15 residues. The CDR3 here is CASSPGQGGDTEAFF. CDR3 sequence (DNA): TGTGCCAGCTCACCTGGACAGGGAGGGGACACTGAAGCTTTCTTT. Together with reference TRBV18 and TRBJ1-1, the CDR3 gives the full variable domain: NAGVMQNPRHLVRRRGQEARLRCSPMKGHSHVYWYRQLPEEGLKFMVYLQKENIIDESGMPKERFSAEFPKEGPSILRIQQVVRGDSAAYFCASSPGQGGDTEAFFGQGTRLTVV.

The sample holds many counts of this clonotype. The chain carries TRBV2 and TRBJ2-7; no definite D call. CDR1 is SNHLY and CDR2 is FYNNEI in the germline V gene. V lost 7 bases, J lost 5 bases, and 15 bases lay in between. The CDR3 is 13 amino acids. The CDR3 DNA follows: TGTGCCAGCATGCAGGATCTAAATAACGAGCAGTACTTC. This codes for CASMQDLNNEQYF.